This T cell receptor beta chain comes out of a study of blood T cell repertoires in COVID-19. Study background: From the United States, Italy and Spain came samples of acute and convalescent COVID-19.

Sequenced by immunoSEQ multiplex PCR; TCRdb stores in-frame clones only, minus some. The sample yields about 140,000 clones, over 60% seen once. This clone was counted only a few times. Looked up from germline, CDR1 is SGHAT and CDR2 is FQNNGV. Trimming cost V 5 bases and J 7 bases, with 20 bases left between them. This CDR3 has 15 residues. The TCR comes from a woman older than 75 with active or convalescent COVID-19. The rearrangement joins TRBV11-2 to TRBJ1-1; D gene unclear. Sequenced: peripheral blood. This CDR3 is CASSPPPPSSVEAFF. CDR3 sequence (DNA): TGTGCCAGCAGCCCCCCCCCGCCGAGCTCTGTTGAAGCTTTCTTT. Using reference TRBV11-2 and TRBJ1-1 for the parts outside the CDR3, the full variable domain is EAGVAQSPRYKIIEKRQSVAFWCNPISGHATLYWYQQILGQGPKLLIQFQNNGVVDDSQLPKDRFSAERLKGVDSTLKIQPAKLEDSAVYLCASSPPPPSSVEAFFGQGTRLTVV.